What follows describes a single T cell receptor beta chain. Its specificity is not known. This CDR3 region has 14 residues. V lost 1 base, J lost 4 bases, and 8 bases lay in between. The germline V gene has CDR1 LNHDA and CDR2 SQIVND (reference sequence). TCRdb keeps only in-frame clones here, not all; method: immunoSEQ multiplex PCR. In the table there are about 130,000 clones, about nine tenths of which are singletons. This sample is drawn from a study of cytomegalovirus exposure and HLA in healthy donors. Overall study findings and caveats: Cytomegalovirus-associated status was assigned to around 160 TCR beta chains. Diagnosis of cytomegalovirus status made by the classifier reportedly showed high specificity and sensitivity.

The rearrangement uses TRBV19 and TRBJ2-1; D gene uncertain. The receptor was derived from a young man in good health and CMV-seronegative. Sequenced material: PBMCs. The DNA of the CDR3 is TGTGCCAGTAGTATAGGCGATCTTTACAATGAGCAGTTCTTC. Its protein is CASSIGDLYNEQFF.